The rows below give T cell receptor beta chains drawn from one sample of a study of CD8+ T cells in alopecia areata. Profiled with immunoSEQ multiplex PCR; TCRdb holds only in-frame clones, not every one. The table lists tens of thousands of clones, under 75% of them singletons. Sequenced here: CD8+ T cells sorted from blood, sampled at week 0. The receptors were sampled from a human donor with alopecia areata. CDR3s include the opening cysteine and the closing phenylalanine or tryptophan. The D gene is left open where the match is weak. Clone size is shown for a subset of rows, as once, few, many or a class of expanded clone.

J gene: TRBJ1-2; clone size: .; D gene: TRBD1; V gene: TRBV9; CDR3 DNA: TGTGCCAGCAGCCCGACAGGGCCTAACTATGGCTACACCTTC; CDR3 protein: CASSPTGPNYGYTF
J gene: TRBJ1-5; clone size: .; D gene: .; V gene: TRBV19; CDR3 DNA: TGTGCCAGTAGTATAACCGGGGCTATCAATCAGCCCCAGCATTTT; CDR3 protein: CASSITGAINQPQHF
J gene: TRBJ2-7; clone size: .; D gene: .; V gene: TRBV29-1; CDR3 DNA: TGCAGCGTTGAAGCACCAAGCCGTGGAGGGGGCTTCTACGAGCAGTACTTC; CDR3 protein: CSVEAPSRGGGFYEQYF
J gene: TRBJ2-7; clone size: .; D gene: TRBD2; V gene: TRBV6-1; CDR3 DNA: TGTGCCAGCAGTGACACCTCCACCGGGACTAGCGGGAGTTACGAGCAGTACTTC; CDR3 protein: CASSDTSTGTSGSYEQYF
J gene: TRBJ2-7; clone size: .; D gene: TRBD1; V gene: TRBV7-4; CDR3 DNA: TGTGCCAGCAGGCTGACAGGGGAAAAAGCCTACGAGCAGTACTTC; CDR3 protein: CASRLTGEKAYEQYF
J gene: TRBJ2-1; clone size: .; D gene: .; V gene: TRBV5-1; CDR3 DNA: TGCGCCAGCAGCTTGGTAGAGAATGAGCAGTTCTTC; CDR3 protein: CASSLVENEQFF
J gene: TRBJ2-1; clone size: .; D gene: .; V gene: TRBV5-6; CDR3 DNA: TGTGCCAGCAGCGCATGGAATGAGCAGTTCTTC; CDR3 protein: CASSAWNEQFF
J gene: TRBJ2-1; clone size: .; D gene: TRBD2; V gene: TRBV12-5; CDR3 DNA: TGTGCTAGTGGACACGATAGCGGGAGCTTCTACAATGAGCAGTTCTTC; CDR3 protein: CASGHDSGSFYNEQFF
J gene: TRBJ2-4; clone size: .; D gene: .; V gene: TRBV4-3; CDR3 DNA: TGCGCCAGCAGCCTAGGGACCGCGGCGTCAAACATTCAGTACTTC; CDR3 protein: CASSLGTAASNIQYF
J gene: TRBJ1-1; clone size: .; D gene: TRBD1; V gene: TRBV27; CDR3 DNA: TGTGCCAGCAGTCATATCGGGGGACAGGGAGCCACTGAAGCTTTCTTT; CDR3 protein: CASSHIGGQGATEAFF
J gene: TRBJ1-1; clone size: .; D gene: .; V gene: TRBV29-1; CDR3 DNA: TGCAGCGTCAGAAGGTCACCCCCTTCTAACACTGAAGCTTTCTTT; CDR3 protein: CSVRRSPPSNTEAFF
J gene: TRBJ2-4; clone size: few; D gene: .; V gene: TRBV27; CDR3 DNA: TGTGCCAGCAGTTTCAGTTCCCAAAACATTCAGTACTTC; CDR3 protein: CASSFSSQNIQYF
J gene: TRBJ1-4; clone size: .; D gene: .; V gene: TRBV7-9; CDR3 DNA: TGTGCCAGCAGCTTAGTTCTTGGCAGGAATGAAAAACTGTTTTTT; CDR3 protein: CASSLVLGRNEKLFF
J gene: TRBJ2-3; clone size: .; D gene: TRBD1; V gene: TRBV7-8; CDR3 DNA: TGTGCCAGCAGCTTAGAAGCAGGGGGCGGCACAGATACGCAGTATTTT; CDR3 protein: CASSLEAGGGTDTQYF
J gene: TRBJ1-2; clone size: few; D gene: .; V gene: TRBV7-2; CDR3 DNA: TGTGCCAGCAGCTTAGGGTTAGGGTCCGCATATGGCTACACCTTC; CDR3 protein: CASSLGLGSAYGYTF
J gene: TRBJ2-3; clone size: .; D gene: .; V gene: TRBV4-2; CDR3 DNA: TGTGCCAGCAGCCAAGATCCACTGAGACGCACAGATACGCAGTATTTT; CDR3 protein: CASSQDPLRRTDTQYF
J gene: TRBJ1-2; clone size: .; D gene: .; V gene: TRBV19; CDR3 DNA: TGTGCCAGTAGTATTTCGGCGCCCGTGTATGGCTACACCTTC; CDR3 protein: CASSISAPVYGYTF
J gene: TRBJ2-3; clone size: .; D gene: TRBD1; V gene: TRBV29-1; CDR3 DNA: TGCAGCGTAGGGAGGAGACAGGGGCCAGATACGCAGTATTTT; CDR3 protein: CSVGRRQGPDTQYF
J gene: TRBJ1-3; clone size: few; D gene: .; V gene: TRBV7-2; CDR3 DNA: TGTGCCAGCAGCTTAGGCATGGGGGGCTCTGGAAACACCATATATTTT; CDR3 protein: CASSLGMGGSGNTIYF
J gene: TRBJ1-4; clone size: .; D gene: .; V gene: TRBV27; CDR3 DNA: TGTGCCAGCAGTTTCGGGGCCGATGAAAAACTGTTTTTT; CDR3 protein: CASSFGADEKLFF
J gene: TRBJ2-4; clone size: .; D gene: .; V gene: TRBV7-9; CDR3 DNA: TGTGCCAGCAGCTTATCACAGGGCCTAGCCAAAAACATTCAGTACTTC; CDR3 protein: CASSLSQGLAKNIQYF
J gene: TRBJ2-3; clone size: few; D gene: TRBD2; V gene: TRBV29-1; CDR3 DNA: TGCAGCGTTGAAATTAGCGGGGGAAGAACAGATACGCAGTATTTT; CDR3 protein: CSVEISGGRTDTQYF
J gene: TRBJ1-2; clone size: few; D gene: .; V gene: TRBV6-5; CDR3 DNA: TGTGCCAGCGGCCTACGGGACGGAGATTATGGCTACACCTTC; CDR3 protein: CASGLRDGDYGYTF
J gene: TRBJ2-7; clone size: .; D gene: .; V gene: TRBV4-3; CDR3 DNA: TGCGCCAGCAGCCAAGAGGGAACCTCCTACGAGCAGTACTTC; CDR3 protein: CASSQEGTSYEQYF
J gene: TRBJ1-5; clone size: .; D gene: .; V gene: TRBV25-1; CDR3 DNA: TGTGCCAGCAGTGAGAGACATCAAAATCAGCCCCAGCATTTT; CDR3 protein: CASSERHQNQPQHF
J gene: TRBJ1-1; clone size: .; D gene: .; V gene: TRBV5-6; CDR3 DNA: TGTGCCAGCACGGCCCTCGGCAACATGAACACTGAAGCTTTCTTT; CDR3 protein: CASTALGNMNTEAFF
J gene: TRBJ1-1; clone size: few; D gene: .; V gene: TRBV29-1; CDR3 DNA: TGCAGCGTTGAAAAGGAGGGAGCTTTCTTT; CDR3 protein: CSVEKEGAFF
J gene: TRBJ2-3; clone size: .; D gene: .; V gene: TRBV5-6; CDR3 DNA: TGTGCCAGCAGCTTGGCCTTAGTATCTAGCACAGATACGCAGTATTTT; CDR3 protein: CASSLALVSSTDTQYF
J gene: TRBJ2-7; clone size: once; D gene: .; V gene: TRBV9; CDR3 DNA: TGTGCCAGCAGCGGAACGGACAAAGTGGTCCACGAGCAGTACTTC; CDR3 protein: CASSGTDKVVHEQYF
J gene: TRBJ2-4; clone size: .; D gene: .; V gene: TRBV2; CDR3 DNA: TGTGCCAGCAGTGAAGGGCTCTCTCAAGTTGTCAAAAACATTCAGTACTTC; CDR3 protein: CASSEGLSQVVKNIQYF
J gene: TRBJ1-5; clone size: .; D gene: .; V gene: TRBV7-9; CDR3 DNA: TGTGCCAGCAGCTCGTCAGCCGAGGGAAGCAATCAGCCCCAGCATTTT; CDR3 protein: CASSSSAEGSNQPQHF